The 13 T cell receptor beta chains in this list originate from one sample, sequenced in a study of Graves' ophthalmopathy and Graves' hyperthyroidism. RNA transcripts provided the template for amplifying TCR beta CDR3 regions. The authors performed first-round RT-PCR with HTBI primers and then a second-round multiplex PCR. TCRdb re-derived calls from the multiplex PCR reads in MiXCR, one entry per CDR3 protein. The table has approximately 210,000 distinct CDR3 sequences, approximately 28% seen once; the top ten hold 9.1%. Source material: peripheral blood. These receptors were obtained from a man aged 50 to 59 with Graves' ophthalmopathy.

This clonotype was observed many times. J is TRBJ1-2 and V is TRBV7-2, with D unresolved. The CDR3 runs to 14 residues. Trimming cost V 3 bases and J 4 bases, with 12 bases left between them. Germline-derived CDR1 and CDR2 are SGHTA and FQGNSA. This CDR3 is CASSFGANVYGYTF. The CDR3 DNA reads TGTGCCAGCAGCTTCGGCGCAAACGTCTATGGCTACACCTTC.

The CDR3 DNA reads as TGTGCCAGCAATCCGGGACTAGCGGACGGGGGGACAGATACGCAGTATTTT. It specifies CASNPGLADGGTDTQYF. This chain links TRBV12-3 or TRBV12-4 with TRBJ2-3; 11 bases match TRBD2. Trimming removed 7 bases from V and 3 bases from J; junction bases left unmatched: 12. This CDR3 contains 17 residues.

This clonotype was counted at least ten times. The chain uses TRBV9 and TRBJ2-7, with TRBD1 matching 11 bases. Germline CDR1 SGDLS, CDR2 YYNGEE. V gave up 4 bases and J gave up 3 bases; unmatched junction bases: 6. CDR3 size: 15 residues. In nucleotides, the CDR3 is TGTGCCAGCAGCAAGGGACAGGGGGATCACTACGAGCAGTACTTC. Amino acids: CASSKGQGDHYEQYF.

This clonotype has a count of ten or more. J is TRBJ1-2 and V is TRBV7-9, with a tentative D call TRBD1 (6 bases). Germline V gene data show CDR1 as SEHNR and CDR2 as FQNEAQ (reference sequence). The V and J ends lost 5 bases and 7 bases respectively, with 11 bases between them. The CDR3 has 12 residues. The CDR3 region has the DNA TGTGCCAGCAGCCGACTACAGGGTGGCTACACCTTC. Protein product: CASSRLQGGYTF.

This clonotype was found many times. The CDR3, as DNA: TGTGCCAGCAGCCAAGAGGCAGCCTACGGGAATGGCTACACCTTC. Residues: CASSQEAAYGNGYTF. The J gene is TRBJ1-2, the V gene TRBV3-1; D call uncertain. The germline V gene has CDR1 LGHDT and CDR2 YNNKEL (reference sequence). The CDR3 runs to 15 residues. V lost 0 bases and J lost 6, with 14 bases in between.

The chain carries TRBV6-2 or TRBV6-3 and TRBJ2-7, with 7 bases lining up with TRBD1. The V and J ends lost 6 bases and 6 bases, in that order; junction bases with no gene match: 14. The length of the CDR3 is 15 residues. CDR1 and CDR2 (germline): MNHEY, SVGEGT. Written as DNA, the CDR3 is TGTGCCAGCAGCCTCAACGACAGGGCTATCTCCGAGCAGTACTTC. Protein sequence: CASSLNDRAISEQYF.

The chain joins TRBV6-5 to TRBJ2-5, with 7 bases aligning to TRBD2. This CDR3 contains 16 residues. Germline V CDR1 and CDR2: MNHEY, SVGAGI. The V segment lost 0 bases and the J segment 5 bases; nucleotides outside the gene matches: 9. CDR3 in DNA: TGTGCCAGCAGTTACTCGAAGTGGGTCGGGGGGGAGACCCAGTACTTC. It codes for CASSYSKWVGGETQYF.

The chain links TRBV20-1 to TRBJ2-7; no clear D. Trimming shortened V by 4 bases and J by 4 bases, and 14 bases separated the two germline ends. Germline V gene sequence: CDR1 DFQATT, CDR2 SNEGSKA (reference sequence). The length of the CDR3 is 13 residues. CDR3 DNA: TGCAGTGCTAAACGAGATTCCGGATACGAGCAGTACTTC. Protein sequence: CSAKRDSGYEQYF.

This clonotype was counted many times. J is TRBJ2-6 and V is TRBV29-1; D perhaps matches TRBD1 (6 bases). The germline V gene encodes CDR1 SQVTM and CDR2 ANQGSEA. The V end lost 5 bases, the J end lost 2 bases, and 7 bases lay between the germline ends. This CDR3 is 13 amino acids long. The CDR3 region has the DNA TGCAGCGTTCAGGGGACTGGGGCCAACGTCCTGACTTTC. It encodes CSVQGTGANVLTF.

This clonotype was counted many times. The chain joins TRBV6-2 or TRBV6-3 to TRBJ2-5, with D perhaps matching TRBD2 (6 bases). Germline-derived CDR1 and CDR2 are MNHEY and SVGEGT. CDR3 size: 12 residues. Trimming removed 7 bases at V and 5 bases at J, with 11 bases between. The CDR3 loop reads CASKTAGETQYF. CDR3 coding DNA: TGTGCCAGCAAGACCGCGGGGGAGACCCAGTACTTC.

This clonotype showed up many times. The chain recombines TRBV6-1 with TRBJ2-2; D remains unclear. The CDR3 totals 13 residues. Germline V gene data show CDR1 as MNHNS and CDR2 as SASEGT. V lost 2 bases, J lost 6 bases, and 7 bases lay in between. The CDR3 loop is CASSESGAGELFF. CDR3 sequence (DNA): TGTGCCAGCAGTGAATCTGGGGCCGGGGAGCTGTTTTTT.

This clonotype was found many times. The V and J genes are TRBV28 and TRBJ1-6, with D maybe TRBD1 (5 bases). The length of the CDR3 is 14 residues. Germline lookup yields CDR1 MDHEN and CDR2 SYDVKM. Deletions cut 6 bases from V and 8 bases from J, with 14 bases between. CDR3 residues: CASSPGEGYSPLHF. CDR3 DNA: TGTGCCAGCAGCCCCGGGGAGGGGTATTCACCCCTCCACTTT. The complete variable domain, with remaining parts taken from reference TRBV28 and TRBJ1-6, reads DVKVTQSSRYLVKRTGEKVFLECVQDMDHENMFWYRQDPGLGLRLIYFSYDVKMKEKGDIPEGYSVSREKKERFSLILESASTNQTSMYLCASSPGEGYSPLHFGNGTRLTVT.

This clonotype was counted many times. The chain employs TRBV11-2 and TRBJ2-2; 7 nucleotides line up with TRBD2. Per the germline V gene, CDR1 is SGHAT and CDR2 is FQNNGV. Trimming at V came to 8 bases and at J to 5 bases, leaving 14 bases not matched to a gene. This CDR3 region has 16 residues. The CDR3 protein is CASVSPTGGDTGELFF. In DNA form, the CDR3 reads TGTGCCAGCGTATCCCCGACGGGAGGAGATACCGGGGAGCTGTTTTTT.